A single sample gave rise to the 20 T cell receptor beta chains below, sequenced in a study of control samples from healthy donors and cancer patients. Sequencing was performed with immunoSEQ multiplex PCR; in TCRdb, only in-frame clones are kept and a portion is missing. The data show more than 140,000 clones, with 75% to 95% seen just once and 5.5% to 7.5% held by the top ten. The sample taken for sequencing was blood. The origin of the receptors is a man between 18 and 29 years old in good health.

This rearrangement joins TRBV27 to TRBJ2-7; D gene ambiguous. Trimming removed 3 bases at V and 3 bases at J, with 9 bases between. The CDR3 is 13 amino acids. Germline V gene lookup returns CDR1 MNHEY and CDR2 SMNVEV (reference sequence). CDR3 in DNA: TGTGCCAGCAGTTTTGGGGTAGGCTACGAGCAGTACTTC. Translated: CASSFGVGYEQYF.

The genes are TRBV30 and TRBJ2-3; D is unresolved. The CDR3 covers 10 residues. CDR1 and CDR2 (germline): GTSNPN, SVGIG (reference sequence). V was clipped by 4 bases and J by 14 bases, with 13 bases between them. In nucleotides, the CDR3 is TGTGCCTGGAACCAGCCCCCGCTGTATTTT. This sequence encodes CAWNQPPLYF.

The chain has TRBV2 and TRBJ2-5, with 10 bases identical to TRBD2. CDR1 SNHLY and CDR2 FYNNEI come from the germline V gene. V gave up 4 bases and J gave up 1 base; unmatched junction bases: 6. The CDR3 length is 16 residues. DNA of the CDR3: TGTGCCAGCAGTGTCCTAGCTAGCGGGGGCCAAGAGACCCAGTACTTC. Protein: CASSVLASGGQETQYF.

The V and J genes are TRBV5-8 and TRBJ1-3; TRBD1 is a possible D gene (5 bases). The V end was cut by 2 bases, the J end by 1 base, with 10 bases between. The V gene's germline CDR1 is SGHTS and CDR2 YDEGEE. This CDR3 comprises 15 residues. The CDR3 reads CASSLRQGSGNTIYF. The DNA of the CDR3 is TGTGCCAGCAGCTTACGGCAGGGTTCTGGAAACACCATATATTTT.

The chain is built from TRBV5-1 and TRBJ1-2, with D possibly being TRBD1 (6 bases). There are 15 residues in the CDR3. Germline loops: CDR1 SGHRS, CDR2 YFSETQ. Deletions cut 0 bases from V and 3 bases from J, with 12 bases between. In DNA form, the CDR3 reads TGCGCCAGCAGCTTGGTGGGGGGGCGCGACTATGGCTACACCTTC. As protein: CASSLVGGRDYGYTF.

This clone occurred once. The gene calls are TRBV19 and TRBJ2-7, with D unresolved. From germline, CDR1 is LNHDA and CDR2 SQIVND (reference sequence). This CDR3 comprises 13 residues. The V end was cut by 3 bases, the J end by 2 bases, with 8 bases between. The CDR3 DNA follows: TGTGCCAGTAGTATCGCACATCCCTACGAGCAGTACTTC. It specifies CASSIAHPYEQYF.

The V gene is TRBV19, the J gene TRBJ1-1; D gene unclear. Trimming removed 4 bases from V and 6 bases from J, with 15 bases in between. This CDR3 is 14 amino acids long. Germline V gene data show CDR1 as LNHDA and CDR2 as SQIVND (reference sequence). The CDR3 protein is CASSNFVDRSEAFF. The CDR3 nucleotides read TGTGCCAGTAGTAACTTCGTGGATCGGTCTGAAGCTTTCTTT.

The chain uses TRBV3-1 (or the pseudogene TRBV3-2) and TRBJ1-3, with D perhaps matching TRBD1 (5 bases). Trimming stripped 4 bases from V and 8 bases from J, with 15 bases between. The CDR3 runs to 14 residues. In germline, CDR1 is LGHDT, CDR2 YNNKEL (reference sequence). As DNA, the CDR3 is TGTGCCAGCAGCCTTCTTCCAGGGTCTCACACCATATATTTT. Translation: CASSLLPGSHTIYF.

The chain has TRBV6-2 or TRBV6-3 and TRBJ2-1, with D uncertain. CDR1 is MNHEY and CDR2 is SVGEGT in the germline V gene. V was trimmed by 5 bases and J by 0 bases, leaving 8 bases between them. The CDR3 is made up of 14 amino acids. Written as DNA, the CDR3 is TGTGCCAGCAGTCGCAGTACCTCCTACAATGAGCAGTTCTTC. Protein sequence: CASSRSTSYNEQFF.

This chain joins TRBV19 and TRBJ1-4; D is ambiguous. CDR3 length: 15 residues. The germline gives CDR1 LNHDA, CDR2 SQIVND (reference sequence). Trimming removed 6 bases from V and 3 bases from J, with 14 bases in between. CDR3 loop: CASSWNLGSNEKLFF. The CDR3 region has the DNA TGTGCCAGTAGCTGGAATCTGGGTTCTAATGAAAAACTGTTTTTT.

The CDR3, as DNA: TGTGCCAGCACTGGGGGGGCAGGGATCACAGATACGCAGTATTTT. It translates to CASTGGAGITDTQYF. The gene calls are TRBV5-6 and TRBJ2-3; TRBD2 is a possible D gene (7 bases). The CDR3 is 15 residues long. Trimming took 6 bases from V and 2 from J, leaving 16 bases between them. The germline CDR1 and CDR2 sequences are SGHDT and YYEEEE.

This clone was seen a single time. The chain links TRBV20-1 to TRBJ2-5, with D possibly TRBD2 on 7 matching bases. Germline V gives CDR1 DFQATT, CDR2 SNEGSKA (reference sequence). V lost 7 bases, J lost 4 bases, and 10 bases lay in between. The CDR3 sequence is 11 residues long. The CDR3 sequence is CSGGGAETQYF. The CDR3 DNA is TGCAGTGGGGGGGGCGCAGAGACCCAGTACTTC.

J is TRBJ1-1 and V is TRBV6-2 or TRBV6-3; D perhaps matches TRBD1 (5 bases). The germline V and J ends were trimmed by 2 bases and 0 bases, with 7 bases remaining between them. The germline V gene has CDR1 MNHEY and CDR2 SVGEGT. CDR3 length: 14 residues. As DNA, the CDR3 is TGTGCCAGCAGTTACACAGGATTGAACACTGAAGCTTTCTTT. Translating it yields CASSYTGLNTEAFF.

The J gene is TRBJ1-1, the V gene TRBV19; tentatively, D is TRBD1 (6 bases). Per germline, CDR1 LNHDA and CDR2 SQIVND (reference sequence). The CDR3 totals 13 residues. V dropped 7 bases and J dropped 6 bases, with 15 bases sitting between them. CDR3 DNA sequence: TGTGCCAGTATCCCTACAGGGAGCCCTGAAGCTTTCTTT. Translated, it gives CASIPTGSPEAFF. The entire variable domain, with the rest obtained from reference TRBV19 and TRBJ1-1, is as follows: DGGITQSPKYLFRKEGQNVTLSCEQNLNHDAMYWYRQDPGQGLRLIYYSQIVNDFQKGDIAEGYSVSREKKESFPLTVTSAQKNPTAFYLCASIPTGSPEAFFGQGTRLTVV.

J is TRBJ1-1 and V is TRBV25-1, with 8 bases fitting TRBD1. Germline V lookup: CDR1 MGHDK, CDR2 SYGVNS. This CDR3 has 13 residues. With V trimmed by 1 base and J by 11 bases, 6 bases remained unmatched. This CDR3 reads CASSEWTGTGAFF. The CDR3 coding sequence is TGTGCCAGCAGTGAATGGACCGGGACAGGCGCTTTCTTT.

This chain connects TRBV6-4 to TRBJ1-2; 8 nucleotides line up with TRBD1. There are 15 residues in the CDR3. Germline values: CDR1 MRHNA, CDR2 SNTAGT. The V gene end was trimmed by 6 bases and the J gene end by 4 bases; junction bases not matched to a gene: 10. CDR3: CASSATGEGSYGYTF. In DNA form, the CDR3 reads TGTGCCAGCAGCGCGACAGGGGAGGGCAGCTATGGCTACACCTTC.

The V call is TRBV7-9, the J call TRBJ1-1; no reliable D call. Deletions cut 5 bases from V and 0 bases from J, with 4 bases between. The CDR3 totals 12 residues. Germline V gene data show CDR1 as SEHNR and CDR2 as FQNEAQ (reference sequence). The CDR3 nucleotides are TGTGCCAGCAGCCGAATGAACACTGAAGCTTTCTTT. It encodes CASSRMNTEAFF.

V and J are TRBV3-1 (or the pseudogene TRBV3-2) and TRBJ1-1; 8 nucleotides agree with TRBD1. V was pared by 5 bases and J by 0 bases, with 5 bases of the junction left unmatched. The CDR3 consists of 15 residues. Germline V gives CDR1 LGHDT, CDR2 YNNKEL (reference sequence). CDR3 in DNA: TGTGCCAGCAGCTCCGGGACAGGTCTGAACACTGAAGCTTTCTTT. The encoded protein is CASSSGTGLNTEAFF.

The rearrangement joins TRBV19 to TRBJ1-3, with D maybe TRBD1 (5 bases). The germline V gene has CDR1 LNHDA and CDR2 SQIVND (reference sequence). Trimming took 3 bases from V and 0 from J, leaving 9 bases between them. The CDR3 sequence is 15 residues long. In nucleotides, the CDR3 is TGTGCCAGTAGTATGGGGACGGGCTCTGGAAACACCATATATTTT. Residues: CASSMGTGSGNTIYF.

The chain recombines TRBV13 with TRBJ1-3; no firm D call. V lost 8 bases and J lost 7, with 15 bases in between. There are 13 residues in the CDR3. From germline, CDR1 is PRHDT and CDR2 FYEKMQ (reference sequence). The CDR3 here is CASPGPKVNTIYF. The CDR3 nucleotides read TGTGCCAGCCCGGGCCCCAAGGTGAACACCATATATTTT.